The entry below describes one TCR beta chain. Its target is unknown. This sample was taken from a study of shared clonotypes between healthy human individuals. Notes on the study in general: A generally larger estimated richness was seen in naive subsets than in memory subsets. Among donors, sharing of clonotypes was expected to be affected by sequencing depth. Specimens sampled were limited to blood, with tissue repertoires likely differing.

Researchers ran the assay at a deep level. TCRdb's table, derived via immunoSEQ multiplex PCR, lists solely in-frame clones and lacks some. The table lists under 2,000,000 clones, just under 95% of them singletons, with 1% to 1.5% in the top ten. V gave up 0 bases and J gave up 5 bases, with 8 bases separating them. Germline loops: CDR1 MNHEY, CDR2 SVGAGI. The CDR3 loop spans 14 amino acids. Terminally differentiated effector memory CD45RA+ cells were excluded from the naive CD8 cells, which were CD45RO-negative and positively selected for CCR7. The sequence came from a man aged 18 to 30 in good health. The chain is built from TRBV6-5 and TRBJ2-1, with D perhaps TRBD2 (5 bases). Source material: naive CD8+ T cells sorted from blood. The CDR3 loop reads CASSYSGSNNEQFF. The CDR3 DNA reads TGTGCCAGCAGTTACTCGGGGAGCAACAATGAGCAGTTCTTC.